This TCR beta chain was identified during a study of blood T cells in healthy people across ages. Broader study findings: Unknown CMV status may confound age-related changes in expanded clones. Unsorted PBMCs blocked a conclusive comparison of naive and antigen-experienced cells.

The CDR3 has 14 residues. Germline CDR1 and CDR2: SGDLS and YYNGEE. Trimming took off 0 bases at V and 3 bases at J, with 9 bases between the two ends. Isolating PBMCs gave at least 6.5 million of these cells per sample. The use of a sample-barcoded 5' primer and a J-beta primer mix characterized a second PCR of roughly 6 to 11 cycles. TCRdb re-called the 5' RACE reads through MiXCR, storing one row per CDR3 protein. This sample has 1.5 million to 2 million distinct CDR3 sequences, with 49% found just once. With respect to this clonotype: The antigen is undetermined.

The receptor's source is a woman aged 40 to 50 in good health. Sequenced: blood. This chain uses TRBV9 with TRBJ2-5; D gene unclear. The CDR3 DNA reads TGTGCCAGCAGCGTAGGGGGTTTTAAAGAGACCCAGTACTTC. Translated: CASSVGGFKETQYF.